The present TCR beta chain was sequenced within a study of cytotoxic CD8 clonotypes in ibrutinib-treated CLL. Overall study context: Of a cohort that held some twelve relapsed/refractory and some 15 treatment-naive patients, roughly 18 were IGHV unmutated. Specimens for response were gathered following a median about twelve months of therapy, spanning 6 to 36.

Points from the study as a whole: Shared public clonotypes were rare, and on treatment they either got smaller or stayed the same.

With V trimmed by 4 bases and J by 3 bases, 3 bases remained unmatched. The CDR3 totals 14 residues. The germline CDR1 and CDR2 sequences are SGHNT and YYREEE (reference sequence). Profiled with immunoSEQ multiplex PCR; TCRdb holds only in-frame clones, not every one. The sample shows around 140,000 clones, approximately 85% of them seen only once. In regard to this clone: Antigen specificity is unknown.

The sequence was collected from a human donor with chronic lymphocytic leukemia. Sample: PBMCs, taken after 24 months of ibrutinib treatment. The chain has TRBV5-4 and TRBJ1-5; 8 positions match TRBD1. CDR3 in DNA: TGTGCCAGCAGCGTGGACAGGGTCAATCAGCCCCAGCATTTT. It is translated as CASSVDRVNQPQHF.